This TCR beta chain comes out of a study of control samples from healthy donors and cancer patients. V gave up 5 bases and J gave up 6 bases; unmatched junction bases: 9. The CDR3 runs to 14 residues. Germline-derived CDR1 and CDR2 are SGHRS and YFSETQ. Profiling relied on immunoSEQ multiplex PCR, and the TCRdb table lists in-frame clones only, not all of them. The sample holds 57,000 or so clones, 90% seen once. The V call is TRBV5-1, the J call TRBJ2-3, with 7 bases lining up with TRBD1. What was sequenced was PBMCs. The receptor's source is a man in his fifties or sixties with colorectal cancer. CDR3 region: CASRAGTVTDTQYF. CDR3 nucleotides: TGCGCCAGCAGGGCCGGGACAGTTACGGATACGCAGTATTTT.